The clone carrying this T cell receptor beta chain showed up just a few times. Its matching antigen is unknown. Use of 60 Vbeta and 13 Jbeta primers characterized the PCR. The assay was immunoSEQ multiplex PCR, and TCRdb's table has in-frame clones only and misses some. The table includes more than 95,000 clones, 60% to 70% detected once. CDR1 MDHEN and CDR2 SYDVKM come from the germline V gene. CDR3 size: 15 residues. After removal of 6 bases from V and 5 bases from J, the junction contained 9 bases not matched to a gene. This record comes from a study of cytomegalovirus exposure and HLA in healthy donors. The study, taken as a whole, reports: Presence/absence analyses took donor sequencing depth as roughly uniform. According to the study, around 160 TCR beta chains were cytomegalovirus-associated. It has been reported that TCR beta sequences accurately predicted the HLA-A and HLA-B alleles of most subjects. For TCR beta chains, V- and J-gene trimming was later linked to a missense DCLRE1C variant.

The clonotype originates from a woman aged 50 to 65 in good health and CMV-seronegative. The chain is built from TRBV28 and TRBJ1-4, with TRBD1 matching over 7 bases. Sequencing input: PBMCs. The CDR3 nucleotides are TGTGCCAGCAGCAGTCCGGGACAGCCCAATGAAAAACTGTTTTTT. Translated, it gives CASSSPGQPNEKLFF.